One and the same sample provided the 10 T cell receptor beta chains below, sequenced in a study of Ad26.COV2.S vaccination and SARS-CoV-2 variants. Treatment indicated: about 20 received Ad26.COV2.S at low or high dose, single or two shots; a few received placebo; per-sample allocation not given. At day 63 after the first vaccine or placebo injection, samples were drawn. Sequencing used immunoSEQ multiplex PCR; TCRdb keeps in-frame clones, though not all of them. Of 400,000 to 450,000 clones listed, 80% to 95% are singletons. The input for sequencing was peripheral blood, taken in a trial of Ad26.COV2.S vaccine versus placebo. The receptors originated from a person aged 18 to 65 who received the Ad26.COV2.S COVID-19 vaccine or a placebo.

The rearrangement uses TRBV7-9 and TRBJ2-3, with D possibly matching TRBD1 (6 bases). The CDR3 loop spans 17 amino acids. With 3 bases removed from V and 1 base from J, the gap between germline ends came to 17 bases. CDR1 is SEHNR and CDR2 is FQNEAQ in the germline V gene (reference sequence). CDR3 nucleotide sequence: TGTGCCAGCAGCTTTTTCCCGGACAGTTATGGCACAGATACGCAGTATTTT. Translation gives CASSFFPDSYGTDTQYF.

This chain links TRBV7-2 with TRBJ2-7; a weak D match, TRBD1 (6 bases). The germline V gene has CDR1 SGHTA and CDR2 FQGNSA. CDR3 length: 14 amino acids. V gave up 5 bases and J gave up 0 bases, with 11 bases separating them. CDR3 coding DNA: TGTGCCAGCAGCCCCCAGGGGAACTCCTACGAGCAGTACTTC. Translated, it gives CASSPQGNSYEQYF.

This clone came up once. J is TRBJ2-3 and V is TRBV4-1; 7 bases map to TRBD2. Trimming took 3 bases from V and 0 from J; bases not matched to a gene: 12. There are 18 residues in the CDR3. CDR1 MGHRA and CDR2 YSYEKL come from the germline V gene. The CDR3 spells CASSHQIISGASTDTQYF. The CDR3 DNA reads TGCGCCAGCAGCCACCAGATTATAAGCGGGGCGAGCACAGATACGCAGTATTTT.

The V and J genes are TRBV4-2 and TRBJ2-7; 13 bases are shared with TRBD2. Looked up from germline, CDR1 is LGHNA and CDR2 is YNFKEQ. This CDR3 comprises 16 residues. With V trimmed by 0 bases and J by 4 bases, 3 bases remained unmatched. The CDR3 DNA reads as TGTGCCAGCAGCCAAGACCCGGGACTAGCGGGATACGAGCAGTACTTC. Its protein product is CASSQDPGLAGYEQYF.

The chain uses TRBV5-1 and TRBJ2-2; 7 bases line up with TRBD1. V dropped 1 base and J dropped 2; count of bases not matched to a gene: 5. The CDR3 is 16 amino acids. CDR1 is SGHRS and CDR2 is YFSETQ in the germline V gene. CDR3 region: CASSLSRDRNTGELFF. The CDR3, as DNA: TGCGCCAGCAGCTTGTCCCGGGACAGAAACACCGGGGAGCTGTTTTTT.

The chain employs TRBV14 and TRBJ2-1; D uncertain. The CDR3 totals 14 residues. Looked up from germline, CDR1 is SGHDN and CDR2 is FVKESK. The V end lost 4 bases, the J end lost 6 bases, and 13 bases lay between the germline ends. CDR3 sequence reads: CASSPTLSGNEQFF. Here the CDR3 DNA reads TGTGCCAGCAGCCCCACCTTGTCCGGCAATGAGCAGTTCTTC. The entire variable domain, with the rest obtained from reference TRBV14 and TRBJ2-1, is as follows: EAGVTQFPSHSVIEKGQTVTLRCDPISGHDNLYWYRRVMGKEIKFLLHFVKESKQDESGMPNNRFLAERTGGTYSTLKVQPAELEDSGVYFCASSPTLSGNEQFFGPGTRLTVL.

The rearrangement uses TRBV7-2 and TRBJ1-5; D perhaps matches TRBD1 (6 bases). With 2 bases removed from V and 7 bases from J, the gap between germline ends came to 15 bases. CDR3 length equals 15 residues. Germline CDR1 reads SGHTA; CDR2 reads FQGNSA. The CDR3, as DNA: TGTGCCAGCAGCTTAAGGTCAGGGGAAGAGCAGCCCCAGCATTTT. Encoded protein: CASSLRSGEEQPQHF.

The chain recombines TRBV9 with TRBJ2-5; 8 bases agree with TRBD2. The CDR3 is 14 residues long. Germline assignment: CDR1 SGDLS and CDR2 YYNGEE. Trimming took 4 bases from V and 2 from J; bases not matched to a gene: 4. The CDR3 region is CASSSSGGQETQYF. Written as DNA, the CDR3 is TGTGCCAGCAGCTCTTCGGGGGGGCAAGAGACCCAGTACTTC.

This chain links TRBV2 with TRBJ2-3; D not certain. This CDR3 has 18 amino acids. Trimming removed 6 bases from V and 0 bases from J, with 22 bases in between. Germline V gene data show CDR1 as SNHLY and CDR2 as FYNNEI. DNA of the CDR3: TGTGCCAGCAGGGCCCTAGTCTGGCAGCAACTGAGCACAGATACGCAGTATTTT. Translating it yields CASRALVWQQLSTDTQYF.

This chain uses TRBV7-3 with TRBJ2-1; TRBD2 might be the D (6 bases). V was clipped by 3 bases and J by 9 bases, with 33 bases between them. The CDR3 runs to 20 residues. Germline V gene sequence: CDR1 SGHTA, CDR2 FQGTGA. The CDR3 here is CASSFPEPNWVDPGRGEQFF. CDR3 DNA sequence: TGTGCCAGCAGCTTCCCAGAGCCTAACTGGGTAGACCCGGGGCGGGGTGAGCAGTTCTTC.